Below are 19 T cell receptor beta chains sequenced from a single sample in a study of T cell changes during pregnancy in multiple sclerosis. Some clones are missing from TCRdb's copy, which holds only in-frame ones; the method was immunoSEQ multiplex PCR. This sample has about 44,000 clones, with roughly 92% found just once. The material sequenced was CD4+ T cells from peripheral blood mononuclear cells, taken in the first trimester of pregnancy. Receptor source: a female donor with multiple sclerosis, enrolled in a pregnancy study.

V usage is TRBV6-8 and J usage is TRBJ1-1, with TRBD1 as a possible D gene (6 bases). This CDR3 has 13 residues. Germline assignment: CDR1 MNHGY and CDR2 SAAAGT. V gave up 5 bases and J gave up 7 bases, with 14 bases separating them. CDR3: CASSNQGSGEAFF. The CDR3 DNA sequence: TGTGCCAGCAGTAATCAGGGGTCGGGTGAAGCTTTCTTT.

The chain joins TRBV19 to TRBJ2-7; D gene unclear. Germline lookup yields CDR1 LNHDA and CDR2 SQIVND (reference sequence). There are 13 residues in the CDR3. Trimming pared 7 bases from V and 2 bases from J, leaving 12 bases between. The CDR3 DNA follows: TGTGCCAGTATGAACAGAGCTACCTACGAGCAGTACTTC. This encodes CASMNRATYEQYF.

In its sample, this clone was seen once. The gene calls are TRBV2 and TRBJ1-1; D not certain. V was pared by 5 bases and J by 1 base, with 8 bases between. CDR1 is SNHLY and CDR2 is FYNNEI in the germline V gene. The CDR3 spans 13 residues. The CDR3 here is CASSLSPNTEAFF. CDR3 coding DNA: TGTGCCAGCAGTCTGAGTCCGAACACTGAAGCTTTCTTT.

The V call is TRBV9, the J call TRBJ1-3; no clear D. The CDR3 is made up of 16 amino acids. The germline CDR1 and CDR2 sequences are SGDLS and YYNGEE. Trimming cost V 0 bases and J 0 bases, with 10 bases left between them. DNA of the CDR3: TGTGCCAGCAGCGTAGGGCCGCTGGCCTCTGGAAACACCATATATTTT. Translated: CASSVGPLASGNTIYF.

The J gene is TRBJ1-5, the V gene TRBV19, with D unresolved. Trimming shortened V by 1 base and J by 4 bases, and 17 bases separated the two germline ends. CDR3 length equals 17 residues. The germline V gene has CDR1 LNHDA and CDR2 SQIVND (reference sequence). The CDR3 loop reads CASSIGGGPIKNQPQHF. CDR3 in DNA: TGTGCCAGTAGTATAGGAGGCGGCCCAATAAAGAATCAGCCCCAGCATTTT.

V usage is TRBV4-3 and J usage is TRBJ1-2; the D is unclear. The CDR3 has 15 residues. In germline, CDR1 is LGHNA, CDR2 YSLEER. V gave up 4 bases and J gave up 3 bases, with 15 bases separating them. CDR3 nucleotides: TGCGCCAGCAGCCCTGCACAGTCTATGGACTATGGCTACACCTTC. Translation gives CASSPAQSMDYGYTF.

V and J are TRBV6-1 and TRBJ2-2, with D perhaps TRBD1 (6 bases). CDR3 length equals 17 residues. Deletions cut 4 bases from V and 0 bases from J, with 15 bases between. Germline V CDR1 and CDR2: MNHNS, SASEGT. The DNA for the CDR3 is TGTGCCAGCAGTGGGGACACCAGCGTCCCGAACACCGGGGAGCTGTTTTTT. It codes for CASSGDTSVPNTGELFF.

The chain recombines TRBV7-2 with TRBJ2-1; perhaps TRBD2 as D (8 bases). Germline V gene lookup returns CDR1 SGHTA and CDR2 FQGNSA. V was pared by 5 bases and J by 5 bases, with 25 bases between. The CDR3 runs 18 residues. In DNA form, the CDR3 reads TGTGCCAGCAGCCCCAGGGGGGGAGCGGGAGCTGTGAACAATGAGCAGTTCTTC. It codes for CASSPRGGAGAVNNEQFF. Full variable domain (rest looked up from reference TRBV7-2 and TRBJ2-1): GAGVSQSPSNKVTEKGKDVELRCDPISGHTALYWYRQSLGQGLEFLIYFQGNSAPDKSGLPSDRFSAERTGGSVSTLTIQRTQQEDSAVYLCASSPRGGAGAVNNEQFFGPGTRLTVL.

This clone was detected a few times. This sequence joins TRBV19 and TRBJ2-7, with TRBD1 matching 8 bases. CDR3 length equals 15 residues. The germline gives CDR1 LNHDA, CDR2 SQIVND (reference sequence). V dropped 4 bases and J dropped 4; count of bases not matched to a gene: 9. The DNA for the CDR3 is TGTGCCAGTAGTACGTCCGGGACAGGAGGATACGAGCAGTACTTC. Its protein product is CASSTSGTGGYEQYF.

This rearrangement joins TRBV28 to TRBJ1-5, with TRBD1 identical over 7 bases. This CDR3 is built from 16 residues. Trimming took 4 bases from V and 4 from J; bases not matched to a gene: 10. Germline CDR1 and CDR2: MDHEN and SYDVKM. CDR3 amino acids: CASSSDRAGRNQPQHF. The CDR3 DNA sequence: TGTGCCAGCAGTTCAGACAGGGCTGGACGTAATCAGCCCCAGCATTTT.

The J gene is TRBJ1-5, the V gene TRBV28, with 10 bases matching TRBD1. Germline CDR1 and CDR2: MDHEN and SYDVKM. The CDR3 runs to 16 residues. After removal of 2 bases from V and 2 bases from J, the junction contained 3 bases not matched to a gene. This chain's CDR3 is CASSLPDRGRNQPQHF. The DNA of the CDR3 is TGTGCCAGCAGTTTACCCGACAGGGGGCGCAATCAGCCCCAGCATTTT.

CDR3 in amino acids: CASSSDSYNEQFF. The CDR3 coding sequence is TGCGCCAGCAGTAGCGACTCCTACAATGAGCAGTTCTTC. This chain links TRBV5-1 with TRBJ2-1; weak D call: TRBD2 (5 bases). V was shortened by 5 bases and J by 0 bases, with 6 bases between the two germline ends. The germline V gene has CDR1 SGHRS and CDR2 YFSETQ. The CDR3 runs to 13 residues.

This sequence joins TRBV6-1 and TRBJ2-5; 8 bases align to TRBD1. Germline V CDR1 and CDR2: MNHNS, SASEGT. The CDR3 consists of 15 residues. V was clipped by 4 bases and J by 5 bases; unmatched bases: 9. CDR3 in DNA: TGTGCCAGCAGTGGAAGGGCAGGGGGCCGGGAGACCCAGTACTTC. This encodes CASSGRAGGRETQYF.

This clone was seen more than once but under ten times. This chain links TRBV7-6 with TRBJ1-5, with a weak D call TRBD1 (5 bases). This CDR3 spans 13 amino acids. Per the germline V gene, CDR1 is SGHVS and CDR2 is FNYEAQ. V was clipped by 1 base and J by 6 bases, with 7 bases between them. CDR3 sequence (DNA): TGTGCCAGCAGCTTAGGACAGTTTCAGCCCCAGCATTTT. It translates to CASSLGQFQPQHF.

This sequence joins TRBV10-3 and TRBJ2-2; 8 bases map to TRBD1. This CDR3 contains 16 residues. Germline V gene data show CDR1 as ENHRY and CDR2 as SYGVKD. The ends lost 4 bases at V and 0 bases at J; junction bases unmatched: 4. The CDR3 here is CAISGQGASNTGELFF. CDR3 DNA sequence: TGTGCCATCAGTGGGCAGGGGGCGTCGAACACCGGGGAGCTGTTTTTT.

The rearrangement links TRBV14 to TRBJ2-1, with a possible D match to TRBD1 (5 bases). This CDR3 contains 12 residues. The V gene lost 4 bases and the J gene lost 11 bases, with 12 bases spanning the gap. Germline-derived CDR1 and CDR2 are SGHDN and FVKESK. The chain's CDR3 is CASSPDRGQQFF. CDR3 coding DNA: TGTGCCAGCAGCCCCGATAGGGGTCAGCAGTTCTTC.

V usage is TRBV28 and J usage is TRBJ2-3; the match to TRBD2 covers 9 bases. The germline CDR1 and CDR2 sequences are MDHEN and SYDVKM. This CDR3 region has 16 residues. The ends lost 6 bases at V and 3 bases at J; junction bases unmatched: 10. As DNA, the CDR3 is TGTGCCAGCAGCCCAGCGGGAGGCCCGACAACAGATACGCAGTATTTT. It yields the protein CASSPAGGPTTDTQYF.

The gene calls are TRBV11-2 and TRBJ2-1, with D maybe TRBD1 (5 bases). The V gene lost 2 bases and the J gene lost 10 bases, with 12 bases spanning the gap. This CDR3 has 13 amino acids. The germline V gene encodes CDR1 SGHAT and CDR2 FQNNGV. CDR3 bases: TGTGCCAGCAGCTTATTAGTAGCAGGGGAGCAGTTCTTC. It is translated as CASSLLVAGEQFF. Full variable domain (outside the CDR3, taken from reference TRBV11-2 and TRBJ2-1): EAGVAQSPRYKIIEKRQSVAFWCNPISGHATLYWYQQILGQGPKLLIQFQNNGVVDDSQLPKDRFSAERLKGVDSTLKIQPAKLEDSAVYLCASSLLVAGEQFFGPGTRLTVL.

V is TRBV29-1 and J is TRBJ2-1; 8 bases map to TRBD2. The trim removed 4 bases at V and 4 bases at J, leaving 6 bases unmatched. The CDR3 loop spans 14 amino acids. Germline lookup yields CDR1 SQVTM and CDR2 ANQGSEA. The CDR3 DNA follows: TGCAGCGTTGGGGGCGCTAGCGGGTACAATGAGCAGTTCTTC. Translation gives CSVGGASGYNEQFF.